This record looks at one T cell receptor (beta chain) sequence and its context. Its antigen is unidentified. CDR1 is LNHDA and CDR2 is SQIVND in the germline V gene (reference sequence). The CDR3 covers 13 residues. Unmatched junction bases numbered 0, after V lost 4 bases and J lost 2 bases. This entry is derived from a study of early T cells in non-severe SARS-CoV-2 infection. Study context: Whole-blood bulk RNA, unsorted, was sequenced, and chains were unpaired. Study conclusions and caveats: Matching with VDJdb favored anti-spike CD8 responses (missing private and CD4 specificities).

Molecules of cDNA were individually given unique molecular identifiers that were attached to them. Each CDR3 protein is one row after TCRdb ran MiXCR on the 5' RACE reads. Among 55,000 to 70,000 distinct CDR3 sequences, about 4.9% were seen once, and the ten largest hold 4% to 5%. The sequencing input was whole blood. The clonotype comes from an adult who was a healthcare worker with PCR-confirmed SARS-CoV-2 infection or an uninfected control (not recorded which). This sequence joins TRBV19 and TRBJ2-7, with 9 bases lining up with TRBD1. In DNA form, the CDR3 reads TGTGCCAGTAGTAGACAGGGGGCCTACGAGCAGTACTTC. Translation gives CASSRQGAYEQYF. Drawing the rest from reference TRBV19 and TRBJ2-7, the complete variable domain is DGGITQSPKYLFRKEGQNVTLSCEQNLNHDAMYWYRQDPGQGLRLIYYSQIVNDFQKGDIAEGYSVSREKKESFPLTVTSAQKNPTAFYLCASSRQGAYEQYFGPGTRLTVT.